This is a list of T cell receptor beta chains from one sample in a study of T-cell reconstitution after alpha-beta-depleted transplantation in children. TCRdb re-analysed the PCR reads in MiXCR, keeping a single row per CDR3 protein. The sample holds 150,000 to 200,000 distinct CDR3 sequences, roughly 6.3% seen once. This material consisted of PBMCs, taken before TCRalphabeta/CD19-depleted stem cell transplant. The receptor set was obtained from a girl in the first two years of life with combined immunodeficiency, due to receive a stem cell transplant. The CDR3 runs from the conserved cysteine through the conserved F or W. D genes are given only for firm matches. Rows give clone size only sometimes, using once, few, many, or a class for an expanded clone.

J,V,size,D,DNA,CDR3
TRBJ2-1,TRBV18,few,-,TGTGCCAGCTCACCACGGGACGCAAGCAATGAGCAGTTCTTC,CASSPRDASNEQFF
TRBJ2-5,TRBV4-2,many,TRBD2,TGTGCCAGCAGCGACCTGGGACTAGCGGGAGGTTGGCAAGAGACCCAGTACTTC,CASSDLGLAGGWQETQYF
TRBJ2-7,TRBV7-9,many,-,TGTGCCAGCAGCTTAGAAGGACGCCACGAGCAGTACTTC,CASSLEGRHEQYF
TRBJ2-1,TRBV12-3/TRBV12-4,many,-,TGTGCCAGCAGTTCACCGGGACTCCCAATCAATGAGCAGTTCTTC,CASSSPGLPINEQFF
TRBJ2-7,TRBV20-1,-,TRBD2,TGCAGTGCTGGGACTAGCGGGACCCCACACGAGCAGTACTTC,CSAGTSGTPHEQYF
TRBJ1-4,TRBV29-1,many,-,TGCAGCGTTGCGAGTTGGACAGAAAATGAAAAACTGTTTTTT,CSVASWTENEKLFF
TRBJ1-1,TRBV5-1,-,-,TGCGCCAGCAGCCCCCCCAGGAACACTGAAGCTTTCTTT,CASSPPRNTEAFF
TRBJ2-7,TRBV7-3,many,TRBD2,TGTGCCAGCAGCTTAGGCCTAGCGGGAGACGAGCAGTACTTC,CASSLGLAGDEQYF
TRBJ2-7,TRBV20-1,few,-,TGCAGTGCTAGAAATTCGAGGGCTCTATACGAGCAGTACTTC,CSARNSRALYEQYF
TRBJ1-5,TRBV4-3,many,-,TGCGCCAGCAGCCCATCGAGGATAAGCAATCAGCCCCAGCATTTT,CASSPSRISNQPQHF
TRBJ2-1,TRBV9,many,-,TGTGCCAGCAGCGCCCGGGACACCCCTTTAGATGAGCAGTTCTTC,CASSARDTPLDEQFF
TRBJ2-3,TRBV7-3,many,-,TGTGCCAGCAGCTTACCAGCGCACGATACGCAGTATTTT,CASSLPAHDTQYF
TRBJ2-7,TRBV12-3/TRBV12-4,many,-,TGTGCCAGCAGTTTTGGATCCAACTCTGGGGAGCAGTACTTC,CASSFGSNSGEQYF
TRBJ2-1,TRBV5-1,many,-,TGCGCCAGCAGCTTGTGGGGAAGCGTAGAGTACAATGAGCAGTTCTTC,CASSLWGSVEYNEQFF
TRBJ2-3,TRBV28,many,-,TGTGCCAGCAGTTTCAGGGCGTCAGATACGCAGTATTTT,CASSFRASDTQYF
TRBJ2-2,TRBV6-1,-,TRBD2,TGTGCCAGCCGACCCCGACTAGCGGGGCGGACCGGGGAGCTGTTTTTT,CASRPRLAGRTGELFF
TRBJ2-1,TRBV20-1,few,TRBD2,TGCAGTGCTAGAGGCCTTTGGGGGGAGGGCCGTACAAATGAGCAGTTCTTC,CSARGLWGEGRTNEQFF
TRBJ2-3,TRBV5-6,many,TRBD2,TGTGCCAGCAGCCATGGACTAGCGGGAAGCACAGATACGCAGTATTTT,CASSHGLAGSTDTQYF
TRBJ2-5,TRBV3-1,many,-,TGTGCCAGCAGCCAAAGCCTAGCGGAGGGGGGAGAGACCCAGTACTTC,CASSQSLAEGGETQYF
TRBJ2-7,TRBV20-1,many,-,TGCAGTGCTAGAGATCTGACGGCGGGCGTAAACTACGAGCAGTACTTC,CSARDLTAGVNYEQYF
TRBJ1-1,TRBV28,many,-,TGTGCCAGCAGTCGCCTCAGGTCTGTTCCGAACACTGAAGCTTTCTTT,CASSRLRSVPNTEAFF
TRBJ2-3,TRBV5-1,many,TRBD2,TGCGCCAGCAGCTGGACTAGCGGGACCTATGAAGATACGCAGTATTTT,CASSWTSGTYEDTQYF
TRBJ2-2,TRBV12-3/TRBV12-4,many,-,TGTGCCAGCAGTTTTTGGACGGAAGGTTCCACCGGGGAGCTGTTTTTT,CASSFWTEGSTGELFF
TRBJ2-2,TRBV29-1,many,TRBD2,TGCAGCGTTACCCTAGCGGAAAAAGGCGGGGAGCTGTTTTTT,CSVTLAEKGGELFF
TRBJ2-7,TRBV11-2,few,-,TGTGCCAGCAGCTTATACCCAGCGGGCGACGACGAGCAGTACTTC,CASSLYPAGDDEQYF
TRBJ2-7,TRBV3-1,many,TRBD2,TGTGCCAGCAGCCAAGATCCCCTAGCGGGGGGGCCCTACGAGCAGTACTTC,CASSQDPLAGGPYEQYF
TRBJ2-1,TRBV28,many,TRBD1,TGTGCCAGCAGTTCTCCGGGACAGGGCGTTGATGAGCAGTTCTTC,CASSSPGQGVDEQFF
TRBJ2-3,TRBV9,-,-,TGTGCCAGCAGCTCTAAAGTGGGGGCCGCGTTAGATACGCAGTATTTT,CASSSKVGAALDTQYF
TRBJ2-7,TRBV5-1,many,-,TGCGCCAGCAGCAAGGATCCTGGCGTTGGTGAGCAGTACTTC,CASSKDPGVGEQYF
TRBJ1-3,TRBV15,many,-,TGTGCCACCAGCCCCCGGGTGGGGGGCTACGGAAACACCATATATTTT,CATSPRVGGYGNTIYF
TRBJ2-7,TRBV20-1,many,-,TGCAGTGCTGATACCCTCCTGGACGAGCAGTACTTC,CSADTLLDEQYF
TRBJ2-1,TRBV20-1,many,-,TGCAGTGCTAGAGATCAGGGCGGGTTCGACAATGAGCAGTTCTTC,CSARDQGGFDNEQFF
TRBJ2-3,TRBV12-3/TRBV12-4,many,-,TGTGCCAGCTTTGGAGATACGCAGTATTTT,CASFGDTQYF
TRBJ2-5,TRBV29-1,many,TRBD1,TGCAGCGGACAGGGGGGAGAGACCCAGTACTTC,CSGQGGETQYF
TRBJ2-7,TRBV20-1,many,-,TGCAGTGCTAGAGATCCCATCACTAGGGACGAGCAGTACTTC,CSARDPITRDEQYF
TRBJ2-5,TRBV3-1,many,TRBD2,TGTGCCAGCAGCCAACTTTTAGCGGGAGGTGGACAAGAGACCCAGTACTTC,CASSQLLAGGGQETQYF
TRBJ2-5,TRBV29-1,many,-,TGCAGCGTTGAAAACCGTAGTAATAAGGAGACCCAGTACTTC,CSVENRSNKETQYF
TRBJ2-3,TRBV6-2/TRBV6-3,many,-,TGTGCCAGCAGTCTACAGGGCCCCGGCACAGATACGCAGTATTTT,CASSLQGPGTDTQYF
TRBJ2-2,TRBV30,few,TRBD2,TGTGCCTCCCCGTGGGGCGGGGGTACCGGGGAGCTGTTTTTT,CASPWGGGTGELFF
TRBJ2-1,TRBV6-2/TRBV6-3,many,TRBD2,TGTGCCAGCAGTTTGCTAGCGGGAGGGCCGGGCAATGAGCAGTTCTTC,CASSLLAGGPGNEQFF